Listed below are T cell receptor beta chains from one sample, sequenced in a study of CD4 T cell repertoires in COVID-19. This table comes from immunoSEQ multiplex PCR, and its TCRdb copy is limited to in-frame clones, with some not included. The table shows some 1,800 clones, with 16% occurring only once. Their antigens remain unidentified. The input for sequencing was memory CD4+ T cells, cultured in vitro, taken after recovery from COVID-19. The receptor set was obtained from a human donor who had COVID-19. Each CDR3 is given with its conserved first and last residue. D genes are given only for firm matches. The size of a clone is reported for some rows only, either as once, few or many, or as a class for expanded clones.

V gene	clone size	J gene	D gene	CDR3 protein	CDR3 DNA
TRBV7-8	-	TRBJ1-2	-	CASSLASAGPNYGYTF	TGTGCCAGCAGCTTAGCTTCGGCAGGGCCAAACTATGGCTACACCTTC
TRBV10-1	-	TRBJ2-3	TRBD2	CASSERRGGDTQYF	TGCGCCAGCAGTGAGCGGCGGGGGGGGGATACGCAGTATTTT
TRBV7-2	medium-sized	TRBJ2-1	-	CASSVDQGPFNEQFF	TGTGCCAGCAGCGTAGATCAGGGGCCATTCAATGAGCAGTTCTTC
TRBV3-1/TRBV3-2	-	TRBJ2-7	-	CASSPAAGRGLLQF	TGTGCCAGCAGCCCGGCAGCGGGCCGGGGCCTTCTTCAGTTC
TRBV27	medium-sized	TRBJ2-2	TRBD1	CASSLGTVNTGELFF	TGTGCCAGCAGCCTAGGGACAGTTAACACCGGGGAGCTGTTTTTT
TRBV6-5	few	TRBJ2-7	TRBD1	CASSYRTGGPYEQYF	TGTGCCAGCAGTTACCGGACAGGGGGCCCCTACGAGCAGTACTTC
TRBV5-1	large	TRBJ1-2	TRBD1	CASRLDRDYGYTF	TGCGCCAGCAGACTCGACAGGGACTATGGCTACACCTTC
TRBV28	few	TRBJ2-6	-	CASGSFRRAGANVLTF	TGTGCCAGCGGATCTTTTAGGCGGGCGGGGGCCAACGTCCTGACTTTC
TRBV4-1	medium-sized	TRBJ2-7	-	CASSPRHPSGSSYEQYF	TGCGCCAGCAGCCCTCGGCATCCCTCAGGAAGCTCCTACGAGCAGTACTTC
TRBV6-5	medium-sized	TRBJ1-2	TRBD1	CASSSKGTVKGYTF	TGTGCCAGCAGCTCAAAGGGGACAGTTAAGGGCTACACCTTC
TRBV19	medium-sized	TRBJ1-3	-	CASSINGISYSGNTIYF	TGTGCCAGTAGTATAAATGGGATCTCCTACTCTGGAAACACCATATATTTT
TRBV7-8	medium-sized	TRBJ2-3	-	CASSLVSGQETDTQYF	TGTGCCAGCAGCTTAGTATCCGGCCAGGAAACAGATACGCAGTATTTT
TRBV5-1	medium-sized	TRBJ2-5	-	CASAQGAVGWETQYF	TGCGCCAGCGCCCAAGGGGCGGTCGGTTGGGAGACCCAGTACTTC
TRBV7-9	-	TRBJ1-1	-	CASSGGWGTEAFF	TGTGCCAGCAGCGGGGGATGGGGAACTGAAGCTTTCTTT
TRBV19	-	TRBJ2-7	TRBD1	CASSTTGGRYEQYF	TGTGCCAGTAGTACGACAGGGGGCAGGTACGAGCAGTACTTC
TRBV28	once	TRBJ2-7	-	CASSLGQSYEQYF	TGTGCCAGCAGCCTCGGACAGTCCTACGAGCAGTACTTC
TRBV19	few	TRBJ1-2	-	CASRGPSLYGYTF	TGTGCCAGTAGGGGGCCGAGCCTCTATGGCTACACCTTC
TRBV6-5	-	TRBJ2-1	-	CASIRPASYNEQFF	TGTGCCAGCATACGCCCCGCCTCCTACAATGAGCAGTTCTTC
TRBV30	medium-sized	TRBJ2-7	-	CAWSEEYEQYF	TGTGCCTGGAGTGAGGAGTACGAGCAGTACTTC
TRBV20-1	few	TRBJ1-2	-	CSASGNYGYTF	TGCAGTGCTAGCGGAAACTATGGCTACACCTTC
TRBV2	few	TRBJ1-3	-	CASRGGQGRRDTIYF	TGTGCCAGCAGGGGGGGCCAGGGGAGGAGAGACACCATATATTTT
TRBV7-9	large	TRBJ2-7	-	CASSLEGVSYEQYF	TGTGCCAGCAGCTTAGAGGGGGTATCCTACGAGCAGTACTTC
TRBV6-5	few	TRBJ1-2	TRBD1	CASSPRTGSINGYTF	TGTGCCAGCAGTCCCAGGACAGGGTCTATAAATGGCTACACCTTC
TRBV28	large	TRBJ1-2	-	CASTHSRGGIYGYTF	TGTGCCAGCACCCACAGCCGGGGGGGGATCTATGGCTACACCTTC
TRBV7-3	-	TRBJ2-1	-	CASSLEGGNNEQFF	TGTGCCAGCAGCTTAGAGGGGGGTAACAATGAGCAGTTCTTC
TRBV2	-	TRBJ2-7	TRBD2	CASSEGAGGPYEQYF	TGTGCCAGCAGTGAAGGGGCGGGAGGACCCTACGAGCAGTACTTC